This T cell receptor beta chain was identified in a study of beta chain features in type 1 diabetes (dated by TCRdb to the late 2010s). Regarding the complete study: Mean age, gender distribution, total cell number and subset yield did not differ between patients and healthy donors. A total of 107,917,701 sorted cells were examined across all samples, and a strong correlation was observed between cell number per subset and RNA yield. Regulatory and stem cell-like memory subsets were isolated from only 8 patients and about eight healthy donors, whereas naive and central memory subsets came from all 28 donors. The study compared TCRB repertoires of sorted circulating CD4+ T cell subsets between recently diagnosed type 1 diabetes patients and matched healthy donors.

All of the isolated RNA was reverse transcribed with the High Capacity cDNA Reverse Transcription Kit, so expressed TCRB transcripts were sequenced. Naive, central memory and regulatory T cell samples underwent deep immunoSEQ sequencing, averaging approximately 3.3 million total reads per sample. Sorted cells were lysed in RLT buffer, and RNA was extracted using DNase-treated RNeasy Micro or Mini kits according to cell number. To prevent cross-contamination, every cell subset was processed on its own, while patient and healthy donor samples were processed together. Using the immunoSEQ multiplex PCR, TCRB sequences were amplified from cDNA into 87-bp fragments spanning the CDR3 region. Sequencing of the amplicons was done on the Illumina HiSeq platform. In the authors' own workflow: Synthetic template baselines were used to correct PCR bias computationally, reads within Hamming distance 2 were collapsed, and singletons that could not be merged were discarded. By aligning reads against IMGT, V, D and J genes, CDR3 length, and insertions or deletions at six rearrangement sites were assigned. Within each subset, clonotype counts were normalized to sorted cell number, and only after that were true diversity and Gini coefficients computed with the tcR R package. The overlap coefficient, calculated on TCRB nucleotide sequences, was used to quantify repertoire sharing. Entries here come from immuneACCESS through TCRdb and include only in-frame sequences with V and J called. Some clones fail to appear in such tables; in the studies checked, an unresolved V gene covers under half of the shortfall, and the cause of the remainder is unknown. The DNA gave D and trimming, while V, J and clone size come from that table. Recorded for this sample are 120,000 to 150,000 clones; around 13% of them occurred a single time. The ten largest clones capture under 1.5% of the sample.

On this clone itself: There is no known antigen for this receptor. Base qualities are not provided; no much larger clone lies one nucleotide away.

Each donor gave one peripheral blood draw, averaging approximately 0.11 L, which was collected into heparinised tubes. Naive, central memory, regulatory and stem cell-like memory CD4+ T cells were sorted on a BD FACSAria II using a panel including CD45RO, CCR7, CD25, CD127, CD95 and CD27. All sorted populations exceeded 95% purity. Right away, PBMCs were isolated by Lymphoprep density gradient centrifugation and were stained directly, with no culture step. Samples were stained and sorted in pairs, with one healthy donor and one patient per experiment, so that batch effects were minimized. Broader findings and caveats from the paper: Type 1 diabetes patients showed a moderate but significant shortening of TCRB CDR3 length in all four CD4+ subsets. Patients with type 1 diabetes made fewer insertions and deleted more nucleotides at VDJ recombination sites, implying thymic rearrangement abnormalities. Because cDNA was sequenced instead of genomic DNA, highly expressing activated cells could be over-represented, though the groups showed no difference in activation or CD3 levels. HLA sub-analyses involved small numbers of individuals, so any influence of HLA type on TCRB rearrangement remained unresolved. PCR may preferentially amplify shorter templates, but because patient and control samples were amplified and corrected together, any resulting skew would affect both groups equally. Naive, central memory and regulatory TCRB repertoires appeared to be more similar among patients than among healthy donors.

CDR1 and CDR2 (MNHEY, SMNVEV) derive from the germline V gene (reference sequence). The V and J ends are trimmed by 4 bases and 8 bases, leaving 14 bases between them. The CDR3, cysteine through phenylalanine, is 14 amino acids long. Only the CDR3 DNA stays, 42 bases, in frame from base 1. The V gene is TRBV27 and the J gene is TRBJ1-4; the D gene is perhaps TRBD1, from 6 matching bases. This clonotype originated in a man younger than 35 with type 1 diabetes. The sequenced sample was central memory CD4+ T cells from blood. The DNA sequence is TGTGCCAGCAGTTCCGCTCAGGGGAGGGAAAAACTGTTTTTT. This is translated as CASSSAQGREKLFF.